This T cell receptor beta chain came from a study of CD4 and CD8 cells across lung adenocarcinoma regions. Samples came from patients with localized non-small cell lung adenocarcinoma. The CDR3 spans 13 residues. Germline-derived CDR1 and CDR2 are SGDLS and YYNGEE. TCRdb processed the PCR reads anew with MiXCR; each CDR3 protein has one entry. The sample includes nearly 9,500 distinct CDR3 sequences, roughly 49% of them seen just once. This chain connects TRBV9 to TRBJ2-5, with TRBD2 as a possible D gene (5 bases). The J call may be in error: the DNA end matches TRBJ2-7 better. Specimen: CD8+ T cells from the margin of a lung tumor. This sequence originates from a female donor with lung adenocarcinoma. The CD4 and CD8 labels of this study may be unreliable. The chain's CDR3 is CASSVEGRGEQYF. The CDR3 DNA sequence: TGTGCCAGCAGCGTAGAAGGGAGAGGCGAGCAGTACTTC.